Following are 17 T cell receptor beta chains from one sample sequenced in a study of blood T cell repertoires in COVID-19 (dated by TCRdb to the early 2020s). Libraries were made using the immunoSEQ multiplex PCR assay. TCRdb's version of the immuneACCESS table is confined to in-frame rearrangements and falls short of the full clone set. An unresolved V gene accounts for under half of the shortfall where checked; the remainder is of unknown origin. This sample holds tens of thousands of clones; 75% to 90% were observed only once. The ten biggest clones cover 12% of the sample. The sample taken for sequencing was peripheral blood. The receptors here all came from a human donor in a cohort sampled during active COVID-19.

This sequence joins TRBV18 and TRBJ1-4; no firm D call. The CDR3 has 14 residues. Per germline, CDR1 KGHSH and CDR2 LQKENI. V was cut by 2 bases and J by 8 bases, with 12 bases left in between. The CDR3: CASSPSTTGEKLFF. In DNA, the CDR3 is TGTGCCAGCTCACCATCGACAACTGGGGAAAAACTGTTTTTT.

A single count supports this clone. The CDR3 region has the DNA TGTGCCAGCAGCCAAGATGGGGCGGTGAACACTGAAGCTTTCTTT. It codes for CASSQDGAVNTEAFF. The gene calls are TRBV3-1 (or the pseudogene TRBV3-2) and TRBJ1-1; a weak D match, TRBD1 (5 bases). The CDR3 contains 15 residues. Trimming pared 0 bases from V and 0 bases from J, leaving 8 bases between. Germline CDR1 reads LGHDT; CDR2 reads YNNKEL (reference sequence).

This clone was observed a handful of times. The chain is built from TRBV19 and TRBJ2-2, with TRBD1 matching 7 bases. The trim removed 3 bases at V and 3 bases at J, leaving 10 bases unmatched. There are 17 residues in the CDR3. Germline lookup yields CDR1 LNHDA and CDR2 SQIVND (reference sequence). The CDR3 DNA reads as TGTGCCAGTAGTATGCGCTCCGGGACAGCCTACACCGGGGAGCTGTTTTTT. Protein sequence: CASSMRSGTAYTGELFF.

The gene calls are TRBV6-6 and TRBJ1-5; D is perhaps TRBD1 (5 bases). The V gene's germline CDR1 is MNHNY and CDR2 SVGAGI (reference sequence). V dropped 8 bases and J dropped 7 bases, with 18 bases sitting between them. The CDR3 is 14 residues long. The CDR3 reads CASDETQGRQPQHF. CDR3 coding DNA: TGTGCCAGCGACGAAACCCAGGGAAGGCAGCCCCAGCATTTT.

J is TRBJ1-5 and V is TRBV6-6, with TRBD1 matching 8 bases. V was pared by 4 bases and J by 5 bases, with 4 bases of the junction left unmatched. This CDR3 is 14 amino acids long. Germline V gives CDR1 MNHNY, CDR2 SVGAGI (reference sequence). CDR3: CASSSQGADQPQHF. The CDR3 bases are TGTGCCAGCAGTTCGCAGGGGGCAGATCAGCCCCAGCATTTT.

This clone was seen once. The chain joins TRBV2 to TRBJ1-6, with D unresolved. CDR1 is SNHLY, CDR2 FYNNEI, per germline. There are 15 residues in the CDR3. V lost 4 bases and J 0 bases, leaving 7 bases between the germline ends. The DNA of the CDR3 is TGTGCCAGCAGTGGACGGAGCTCCTATAATTCACCCCTCCACTTT. It translates to CASSGRSSYNSPLHF.

V is TRBV19 and J is TRBJ2-7; TRBD1 matches at 9 bases. The germline CDR1 and CDR2 sequences are LNHDA and SQIVND (reference sequence). V lost 4 bases to trimming and J lost 2 bases; unmatched junction nucleotides: 3. This CDR3 has 14 residues. CDR3 loop: CASSRGTGTYEQYF. In DNA, the CDR3 is TGTGCCAGTAGTAGAGGGACAGGGACCTACGAGCAGTACTTC.

V usage is TRBV19 and J usage is TRBJ2-7, with D perhaps TRBD2 (6 bases). Germline CDR1 and CDR2: LNHDA and SQIVND (reference sequence). V lost 7 bases and J 2 bases, leaving 18 bases between the germline ends. The CDR3 is 15 amino acids. The CDR3 is CASTASGTRTYEQYF. DNA for the CDR3: TGTGCCAGTACCGCCTCCGGGACTCGCACCTACGAGCAGTACTTC.

The chain joins TRBV7-2 to TRBJ1-6; 11 nucleotides align to TRBD1. In germline, CDR1 is SGHTA, CDR2 FQGNSA. This CDR3 is built from 15 residues. J was trimmed by 6 bases and V by 3 bases; bases with no gene match: 1. CDR3 residues: CASSFGTGGNSPLHF. CDR3 sequence (DNA): TGTGCCAGCAGCTTCGGGACAGGGGGTAATTCACCCCTCCACTTT.

The chain couples TRBV19 to TRBJ1-6; D gene uncertain. Germline-derived CDR1 and CDR2 are LNHDA and SQIVND (reference sequence). Trimming pared 7 bases from V and 7 bases from J, leaving 14 bases between. The CDR3 is 14 amino acids. The CDR3 nucleotides read TGTGCCAGTAAACCCGGGAAAAGAAATTCACCCCTCCACTTT. Amino acid sequence: CASKPGKRNSPLHF. The variable domain in full, completed from reference TRBV19 and TRBJ1-6, reads DGGITQSPKYLFRKEGQNVTLSCEQNLNHDAMYWYRQDPGQGLRLIYYSQIVNDFQKGDIAEGYSVSREKKESFPLTVTSAQKNPTAFYLCASKPGKRNSPLHFGNGTRLTVT.

This clone was counted only a few times. The V and J genes are TRBV6-1 and TRBJ2-7; possible D gene TRBD1, 6 bases. The V end was cut by 2 bases, the J end by 6 bases, with 11 bases between. The CDR3 runs to 13 residues. Germline V gives CDR1 MNHNS, CDR2 SASEGT. The CDR3: CASSEPMGAEQYF. CDR3 nucleotides: TGTGCCAGCAGTGAACCCATGGGGGCCGAGCAGTACTTC.

This chain uses TRBV9 with TRBJ1-5; TRBD1 aligns across 9 bases. V shed 0 bases, J shed 7 bases, and the junction held 2 bases outside the gene matches. Germline CDR1 is SGDLS and CDR2 is YYNGEE. This CDR3 is built from 14 residues. The CDR3 nucleotides read TGTGCCAGCAGCGTAGGGACAGGGGTACAGCCCCAGCATTTT. Translating it yields CASSVGTGVQPQHF.

Written as DNA, the CDR3 is TGTGCCACCAGCAAGACTAGCGGGGGGCCGCGAGATACGCAGTATTTT. It is translated as CATSKTSGGPRDTQYF. V gene TRBV15 combines with J gene TRBJ2-3, with 13 bases that match TRBD2. The germline gives CDR1 LNHNV, CDR2 YYDKDF (reference sequence). Germline trimming cut 4 bases from V and 5 bases from J; bases unmatched to any gene: 6. The CDR3 is 16 amino acids.

The chain has TRBV12-3 or TRBV12-4 and TRBJ1-1; D ambiguous. This CDR3 has 13 residues. The V end was cut by 3 bases, the J end by 5 bases, with 10 bases between. The CDR3, as DNA: TGTGCCAGCAGTTTGGCGGGCCCGACTGAAGCTTTCTTT. Amino acids: CASSLAGPTEAFF.

J is TRBJ1-5 and V is TRBV28; weak D call: TRBD1 (6 bases). The CDR3 runs to 16 residues. V lost 5 bases, J lost 0 bases, and 14 bases lay in between. CDR1 MDHEN and CDR2 SYDVKM come from the germline V gene. CDR3 nucleotides: TGTGCCAGCAGTATGACAGGAGCATATAGCAATCAGCCCCAGCATTTT. Translating gives CASSMTGAYSNQPQHF.

V usage is TRBV7-8 and J usage is TRBJ1-1; D unclear. V dropped 6 bases and J dropped 0 bases, with 5 bases sitting between them. This CDR3 contains 12 residues. In germline, CDR1 is SGHVS, CDR2 FQNEAQ. The CDR3: CASRHMNTEAFF. The CDR3 DNA reads TGTGCCAGCAGACACATGAACACTGAAGCTTTCTTT.

The V call is TRBV3-1 (or the pseudogene TRBV3-2), the J call TRBJ2-1; TRBD2 aligns across 15 bases. Germline CDR1 and CDR2: LGHDT and YNNKEL (reference sequence). The CDR3 sequence is 20 residues long. J lost 2 bases, V lost 2 bases, and 10 bases had no gene match. CDR3 loop: CASSQRRTSGRASPYNEQFF. CDR3 bases: TGTGCCAGCAGCCAACGTCGGACTAGCGGGAGGGCCTCTCCCTACAATGAGCAGTTCTTC.